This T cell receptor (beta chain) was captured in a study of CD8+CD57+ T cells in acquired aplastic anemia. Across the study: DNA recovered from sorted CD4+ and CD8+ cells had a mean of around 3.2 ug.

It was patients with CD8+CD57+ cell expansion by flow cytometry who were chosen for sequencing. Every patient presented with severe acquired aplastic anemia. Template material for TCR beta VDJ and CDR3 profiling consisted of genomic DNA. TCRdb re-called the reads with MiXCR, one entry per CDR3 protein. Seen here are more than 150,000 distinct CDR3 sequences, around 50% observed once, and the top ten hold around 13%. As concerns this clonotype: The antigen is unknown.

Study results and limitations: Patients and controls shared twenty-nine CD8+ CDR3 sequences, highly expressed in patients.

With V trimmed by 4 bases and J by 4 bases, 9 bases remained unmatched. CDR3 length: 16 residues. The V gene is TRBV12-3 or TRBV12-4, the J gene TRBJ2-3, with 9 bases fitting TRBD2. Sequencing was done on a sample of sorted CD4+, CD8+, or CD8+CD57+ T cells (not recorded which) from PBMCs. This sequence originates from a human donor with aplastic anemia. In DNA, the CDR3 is TGTGCCAGCAGTTCCCCCCAAGCGGGGGGCCCAGATACGCAGTATTTT. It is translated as CASSSPQAGGPDTQYF.